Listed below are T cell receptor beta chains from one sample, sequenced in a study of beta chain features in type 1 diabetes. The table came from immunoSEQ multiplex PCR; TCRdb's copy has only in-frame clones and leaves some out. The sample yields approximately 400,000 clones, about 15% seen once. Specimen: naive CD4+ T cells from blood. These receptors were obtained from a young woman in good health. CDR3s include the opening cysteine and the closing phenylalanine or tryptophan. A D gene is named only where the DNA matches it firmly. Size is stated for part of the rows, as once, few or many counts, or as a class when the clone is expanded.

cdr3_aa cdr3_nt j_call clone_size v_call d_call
CASSTGQYKETQYF TGTGCCAGCAGCACGGGACAATACAAGGAGACCCAGTACTTC TRBJ2-5 . TRBV11-2 .
CASSWTGGGYGYTF TGTGCCAGCAGCTGGACTGGTGGAGGGTATGGCTACACCTTC TRBJ1-2 few TRBV5-4 .
CASSQGSGFGYEQYF TGCGCCAGCAGCCAAGGGTCGGGGTTCGGCTACGAGCAGTACTTC TRBJ2-7 . TRBV4-1 .
CAWSVQDHSYEQYF TGTGCCTGGAGTGTACAGGACCACTCCTACGAGCAGTACTTC TRBJ2-7 . TRBV30 .
CASSEGHTGPRYEQYF TGTGCCAGCAGTGAGGGACACACGGGACCCCGCTACGAGCAGTACTTC TRBJ2-7 few TRBV25-1 .
CASSPLSGSRTDTQYF TGCGCCAGCAGCCCACTAAGCGGGAGCCGCACAGATACGCAGTATTTT TRBJ2-3 few TRBV5-1 TRBD2
CASSTHRGQSTDTQYF TGTGCCAGCAGCACCCACAGGGGCCAGAGCACAGATACGCAGTATTTT TRBJ2-3 few TRBV9 TRBD1
CASRPDRDSHYEQYF TGTGCCAGCAGGCCGGACCGGGACTCCCACTACGAGCAGTACTTC TRBJ2-7 few TRBV27 .
CASSRLLAGGSAYEQYF TGCGCCAGCAGCCGCCTACTAGCGGGAGGTTCAGCCTACGAGCAGTACTTC TRBJ2-7 . TRBV4-3 TRBD2
CASSLGSSYEQYF TGTGCCAGCAGCTTGGGGAGCTCTTACGAGCAGTACTTC TRBJ2-7 . TRBV5-6 .
CASKGLAGEKQYF TGTGCCAGCAAAGGACTAGCGGGAGAGAAGCAGTACTTC TRBJ2-7 few TRBV2 TRBD2
CSVEVPAGPDTQYF TGCAGCGTTGAAGTCCCAGCGGGGCCCGATACGCAGTATTTT TRBJ2-3 . TRBV29-1 TRBD2
CAISPTAPGLAPSTDTQYF TGTGCCATCAGCCCAACCGCACCGGGACTAGCGCCTAGCACAGATACGCAGTATTTT TRBJ2-3 few TRBV10-3 TRBD2
CASSLPEETQYF TGCGCCAGCAGCTTGCCGGAGGAGACCCAGTACTTC TRBJ2-5 few TRBV5-1 .
CASSRSGNYGYTF TGTGCCAGCAGTCGAAGCGGTAACTATGGCTACACCTTC TRBJ1-2 few TRBV9 .
CAISERQVETQYF TGTGCCATCAGTGAGAGACAGGTTGAGACCCAGTACTTC TRBJ2-5 . TRBV10-3 .
CASSFLGQGNGYTF TGTGCCAGCAGCTTCCTAGGACAGGGTAATGGCTACACCTTC TRBJ1-2 few TRBV7-2 TRBD1
CASSQDPISYGYTF TGCGCCAGCAGCCAAGATCCAATCAGCTATGGCTACACCTTC TRBJ1-2 few TRBV4-3 .
CAWRNYGTSSEKLFF TGTGCCTGGAGGAACTACGGGACTAGTAGTGAAAAACTGTTTTTT TRBJ1-4 . TRBV30 .
CAWSVQGVQPQHF TGTGCCTGGAGTGTACAGGGGGTCCAGCCCCAGCATTTT TRBJ1-5 . TRBV30 TRBD1
CASSLPGGNSHEQYF TGTGCCAGCAGCCTTCCAGGGGGGAATTCACACGAGCAGTACTTC TRBJ2-7 . TRBV28 .
CASSFPGRDTEAFF TGCGCCAGCAGCTTCCCGGGCAGGGACACTGAAGCTTTCTTT TRBJ1-1 few TRBV5-1 .
CSVSGSYEQYF TGCAGCGTTAGCGGGAGTTACGAGCAGTACTTC TRBJ2-7 . TRBV29-1 TRBD2
CASSPQDSSNEQFF TGTGCCAGCTCACCACAAGACAGCTCCAATGAGCAGTTCTTC TRBJ2-1 few TRBV18 .
CASSGTGSNEQFF TGTGCCAGCAGCGGGACAGGGAGCAATGAGCAGTTCTTC TRBJ2-1 . TRBV9 TRBD1
CAIGTVTSYEQYF TGTGCCATCGGTACAGTAACCTCCTACGAGCAGTACTTC TRBJ2-7 few TRBV10-3 .
CASSVEVSGTEFF TGTGCCAGCAGCGTAGAGGTTAGCGGGACGGAGTTCTTC TRBJ2-1 . TRBV9 TRBD2
CASSVDGEETQYF TGTGCCAGCAGCGTAGACGGAGAAGAGACCCAGTACTTC TRBJ2-5 . TRBV9 .
CASSVEGTRKYEQYF TGTGCCAGCAGCGTAGAAGGGACTAGGAAATACGAGCAGTACTTC TRBJ2-7 . TRBV9 TRBD2
CAWSVAQQETQYF TGTGCCTGGAGTGTTGCCCAGCAAGAGACCCAGTACTTC TRBJ2-5 few TRBV30 .
CASRVPGQNYYGYTF TGTGCCAGCAGAGTCCCGGGACAGAACTACTATGGCTACACCTTC TRBJ1-2 few TRBV6-5 TRBD1
CASSKDTFTGANVLTF TGCGCCAGCAGCAAGGACACGTTCACTGGGGCCAACGTCCTGACTTTC TRBJ2-6 few TRBV5-1 .
CASSPSKGATYEQYF TGTGCCAGCAGTCCATCTAAGGGAGCGACCTACGAGCAGTACTTC TRBJ2-7 few TRBV11-2 .
CSVKYRGHTEAFF TGCAGCGTTAAGTACAGGGGGCACACTGAAGCTTTCTTT TRBJ1-1 few TRBV29-1 TRBD1
CASSFQGYEQYF TGTGCCAGCAGCTTCCAGGGGTACGAGCAGTACTTC TRBJ2-7 . TRBV7-9 .
CASSYTGALANTGELFF TGCGCCAGCAGCTACACAGGGGCCCTCGCGAACACCGGGGAGCTGTTTTTT TRBJ2-2 few TRBV5-1 TRBD1
CAISERRVEGYTF TGTGCCATCAGTGAGAGGAGGGTGGAGGGCTACACCTTC TRBJ1-2 few TRBV6-5 .
CASSQSPNTGELFF TGTGCCAGTAGTCAGTCCCCGAACACCGGGGAGCTGTTTTTT TRBJ2-2 . TRBV19 .
CATSPGQGILNEQFF TGTGCCACTTCCCCCGGACAGGGGATTCTCAATGAGCAGTTCTTC TRBJ2-1 few TRBV15 TRBD1
CASSRTGSSNQPQHF TGTGCCAGCAGTCGAACAGGGTCCAGCAATCAGCCCCAGCATTTT TRBJ1-5 . TRBV28 .
CASSPISAATDTQYF TGTGCCAGCTCACCAATTAGCGCAGCGACAGATACGCAGTATTTT TRBJ2-3 few TRBV18 .
CASSPPPGQAPYEQYF TGTGCCAGCAGTCCCCCCCCGGGACAGGCCCCCTACGAGCAGTACTTC TRBJ2-7 few TRBV28 TRBD1
CASSLASSGRIYEQYF TGTGCCAGCAGCTTAGCCTCCAGCGGGAGGATCTACGAGCAGTACTTC TRBJ2-7 . TRBV7-2 TRBD2
CASSSGTVNTDTQYF TGTGCCAGCAGCTCAGGGACAGTGAACACAGATACGCAGTATTTT TRBJ2-3 few TRBV5-4 TRBD1
CATSRGLQGWTSGANVLTF TGTGCCACCAGCAGGGGCCTACAGGGATGGACCTCTGGGGCCAACGTCCTGACTTTC TRBJ2-6 few TRBV15 .
CASSKPTSRYNEQFF TGTGCCAGCAGCAAACCGACTAGCAGATACAATGAGCAGTTCTTC TRBJ2-1 . TRBV21-1 .
CASSLQENTEAFF TGTGCCAGCAGCTTACAGGAGAACACTGAAGCTTTCTTT TRBJ1-1 few TRBV7-8 .
CATKGMQSKETQYF TGTGCCACCAAGGGGATGCAGAGCAAGGAGACCCAGTACTTC TRBJ2-5 few TRBV15 .
CASRDSSYGYTF TGTGCCAGTAGAGACAGCTCTTATGGCTACACCTTC TRBJ1-2 . TRBV19 .
CASSLGANQPQHF TGTGCCAGCAGCTTGGGGGCAAATCAGCCCCAGCATTTT TRBJ1-5 . TRBV13 .
CASSLNSLNTEAFF TGCGCCAGCAGCTTGAACTCCTTGAACACTGAAGCTTTCTTT TRBJ1-1 . TRBV5-1 .
CASRPRDRVIHEQYF TGTGCCAGCAGGCCCAGGGACAGGGTGATACACGAGCAGTACTTC TRBJ2-7 . TRBV7-2 TRBD1
CASSPGLAEGNEQFF TGTGCCAGCAGCCCTGGACTAGCGGAGGGGAATGAGCAGTTCTTC TRBJ2-1 few TRBV7-9 TRBD2
CASLRTSGLAGTGELFF TGTGCCAGTCTCCGAACTTCAGGGCTAGCGGGCACCGGGGAGCTGTTTTTT TRBJ2-2 . TRBV19 TRBD2